This T cell receptor beta chain was recorded in a study of regulatory T cells in long-lasting Graves disease. General study results and limits: It was possible that the small sample size reduced accuracy.

V gave up 5 bases and J gave up 4 bases, with 18 bases separating them. Germline V gives CDR1 MGHRA, CDR2 YSYEKL. The CDR3 length is 15 residues. The time point denotes: newly diagnosed GD, antithyroid drugs for less than 3 months. PBMC-derived RNA was used for the TCR library. For this clonotype: Antigen unknown.

The TCR beta library used iRepertoire HTBI primers with Arm-PCR amplification of CDR3. Per the original data handling: 62 TRBV and about 15 TRBJ segments were identified across samples. MiXCR was run by TCRdb on the multiplex PCR reads, yielding one entry per CDR3 protein. The V and J calls and clone size are TCRdb's, not the authors'. This sample has about 560,000 distinct CDR3 sequences; around 16% occur once, and the top ten carry 12%. The same sample was also studied in work on T cells in Graves' hyperthyroidism and ophthalmopathy.

The TCR comes from a man between 18 and 35 years old with Graves disease. This chain uses TRBV4-1 with TRBJ2-7; TRBD1 might be the D (7 bases). Source: peripheral blood mononuclear cells (PBMCs), taken at new diagnosis, from a patient treated with antithyroid drugs. In nucleotides, the CDR3 is TGCGCCAGCAGCTGGGGGCCAGGGGGGCGTTACGAGCAGTACTTC. Its protein product is CASSWGPGGRYEQYF.